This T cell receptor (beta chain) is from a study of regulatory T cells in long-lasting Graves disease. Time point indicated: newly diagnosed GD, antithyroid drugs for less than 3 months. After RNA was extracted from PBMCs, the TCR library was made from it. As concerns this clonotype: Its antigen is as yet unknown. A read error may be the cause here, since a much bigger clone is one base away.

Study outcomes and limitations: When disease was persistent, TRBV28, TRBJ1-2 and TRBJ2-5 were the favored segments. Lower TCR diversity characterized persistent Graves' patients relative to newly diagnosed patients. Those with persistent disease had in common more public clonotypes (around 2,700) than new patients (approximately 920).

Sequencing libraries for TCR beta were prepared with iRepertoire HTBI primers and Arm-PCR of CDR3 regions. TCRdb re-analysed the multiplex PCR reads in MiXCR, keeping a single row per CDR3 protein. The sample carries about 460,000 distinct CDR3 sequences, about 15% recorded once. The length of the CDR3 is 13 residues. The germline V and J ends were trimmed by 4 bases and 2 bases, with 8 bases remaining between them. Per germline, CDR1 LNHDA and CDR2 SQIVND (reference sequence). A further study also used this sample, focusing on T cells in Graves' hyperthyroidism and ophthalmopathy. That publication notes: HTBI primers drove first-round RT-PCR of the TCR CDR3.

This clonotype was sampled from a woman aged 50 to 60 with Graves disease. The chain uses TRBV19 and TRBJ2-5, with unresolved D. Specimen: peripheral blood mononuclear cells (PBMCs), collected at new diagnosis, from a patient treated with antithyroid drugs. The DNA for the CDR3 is TGTGCCAGTAGTACAGTAGTACAAGAGACCCAGTACTTC. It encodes CASSTVVQETQYF.